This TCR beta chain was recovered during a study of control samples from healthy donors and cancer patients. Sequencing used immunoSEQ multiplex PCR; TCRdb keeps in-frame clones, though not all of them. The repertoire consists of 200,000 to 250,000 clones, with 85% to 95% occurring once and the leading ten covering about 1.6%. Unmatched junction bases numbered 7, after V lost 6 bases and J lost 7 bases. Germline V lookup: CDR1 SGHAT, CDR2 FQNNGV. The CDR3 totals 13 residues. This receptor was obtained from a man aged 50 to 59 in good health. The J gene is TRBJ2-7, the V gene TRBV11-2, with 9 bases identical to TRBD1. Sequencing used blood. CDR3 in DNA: TGTGCCAGCAGACAGGGGGCAGTGAAGGAGCAGTACTTC. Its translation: CASRQGAVKEQYF.